This entry lists 27 T cell receptor beta chains sequenced from one sample in a study of blood T cell repertoires in COVID-19. Profiling relied on immunoSEQ multiplex PCR, and the TCRdb table lists in-frame clones only, not all of them. The sample includes about 110,000 clones, 76% seen only once; the top ten take approximately 3.9%. Sequencing input: peripheral blood. The receptors derive from a woman over 75 with acute or convalescent COVID-19.

V usage is TRBV12-5 and J usage is TRBJ2-2, with 7 bases lining up with TRBD1. Germline values: CDR1 LGHNT, CDR2 FRNRAP. The CDR3 sequence is 16 residues long. The J segment lost 6 bases and the V segment lost 5 bases, leaving 12 bases of the junction unmatched. The CDR3 DNA reads as TGTGCTAGTGGTACCGGGCTCGGGCAGGGGGCCGGGGAGCTGTTTTTT. Residues: CASGTGLGQGAGELFF.

J is TRBJ2-2 and V is TRBV11-3; D unresolved. Deletions cut 0 bases from V and 6 bases from J, with 8 bases between. Germline lookup yields CDR1 SGHNT and CDR2 YENEEA. The CDR3 has 14 residues. The CDR3 sequence: CASSLDPLSGELFF. Written as DNA, the CDR3 is TGTGCCAGCAGCTTAGATCCCCTTTCCGGGGAGCTGTTTTTT. The variable domain in full, completed from reference TRBV11-3 and TRBJ2-2, reads EAGVVQSPRYKIIEKKQPVAFWCNPISGHNTLYWYLQNLGQGPELLIRYENEEAVDDSQLPKDRFSAERLKGVDSTLKIQPAELGDSAVYLCASSLDPLSGELFFGEGSRLTVL.

The chain couples TRBV5-6 to TRBJ1-6; 7 nucleotides match TRBD1. V was pared by 5 bases and J by 1 base, with 6 bases of the junction left unmatched. This CDR3 has 16 amino acids. The germline V gene has CDR1 SGHDT and CDR2 YYEEEE. The CDR3 loop is CASSRDSPSYNSPLHF. The CDR3 DNA reads TGTGCCAGCAGTAGGGACAGCCCTTCCTATAATTCACCCCTCCACTTT.

This clone came up a few times. The chain is built from TRBV29-1 and TRBJ1-2; D is possibly TRBD1 (6 bases). The CDR3 extends over 13 amino acids. Germline CDR1 and CDR2: SQVTM and ANQGSEA. The V and J ends lost 4 bases and 2 bases respectively, with 11 bases between them. Here the CDR3 reads CSVVAGTNYGYTF. The CDR3 bases are TGCAGCGTTGTCGCTGGGACAAACTATGGCTACACCTTC.

The J gene is TRBJ1-2, the V gene TRBV28; D possibly corresponds to TRBD1 (6 bases). V lost 1 base to trimming and J lost 8 bases, with 17 bases between them. Germline V gene sequence: CDR1 MDHEN, CDR2 SYDVKM. The CDR3 consists of 15 residues. CDR3: CASSLSVGTSRGYTF. The DNA of the CDR3 is TGTGCCAGCAGTTTATCCGTCGGGACATCGCGAGGCTACACCTTC.

The rearrangement links TRBV10-1 to TRBJ2-1; TRBD2 aligns across 10 bases. The V and J ends lost 4 bases and 5 bases, in that order; junction bases with no gene match: 5. The CDR3 length is 15 residues. CDR1 and CDR2 from the germline V gene are WNHNN and SYGVQD (reference sequence). For the CDR3, the DNA is TGCGCCAGCAGTGGGGGAACTAGCGGGAACAATGAGCAGTTCTTC. It translates to CASSGGTSGNNEQFF.

Only one count was recorded for this clone. Different DNA sequences within this sample yield the same CDR3. The chain carries TRBV4-3 and TRBJ1-6, with D possibly TRBD1 on 6 matching bases. V was clipped by 4 bases and J by 10 bases, with 14 bases between them. CDR3 length equals 14 residues. The germline V gene encodes CDR1 LGHNA and CDR2 YSLEER. Here the CDR3 reads CASSLTGSRSPLHF. As DNA, the CDR3 is TGCGCCAGCAGCCTCACAGGGAGTCGCTCACCCCTCCACTTT.

This clone was counted a few times. The rearrangement links TRBV19 to TRBJ1-1, with 8 positions matching TRBD1. Germline CDR1 and CDR2: LNHDA and SQIVND (reference sequence). The CDR3 loop spans 17 amino acids. V was clipped by 3 bases and J by 6 bases; unmatched bases: 15. The CDR3 nucleotides are TGTGCCAGTAGTATCTCGCGCGCTCAGGGGGCGAAGGCTGAAGCTTTCTTT. Protein: CASSISRAQGAKAEAFF.

This sequence joins TRBV5-4 and TRBJ1-2; 11 bases are shared with TRBD1. The CDR3 totals 15 residues. From germline, CDR1 is SGHNT and CDR2 YYREEE (reference sequence). Germline trimming cut 4 bases from V and 6 bases from J; bases unmatched to any gene: 8. This CDR3 reads CASSLRTGGLDGYTF. The CDR3 DNA reads as TGTGCCAGCAGCCTAAGGACAGGGGGCCTAGATGGCTACACCTTC.

The chain's CDR3 is CASGYRPGANVLTF. In DNA form, the CDR3 reads TGTGCCAGCGGATACAGGCCTGGGGCCAACGTCCTGACTTTC. The chain carries TRBV6-5 and TRBJ2-6, with D possibly TRBD1 on 5 matching bases. V dropped 8 bases and J dropped 2 bases, with 10 bases sitting between them. Germline V gene sequence: CDR1 MNHEY, CDR2 SVGAGI. This CDR3 is built from 14 residues.

CDR3: CASSLALGQGSTDTQYF. CDR3 DNA sequence: TGTGCCAGCAGCTTAGCCCTGGGACAGGGGAGCACAGATACGCAGTATTTT. V gene TRBV7-9 combines with J gene TRBJ2-3; 10 bases line up with TRBD1. The CDR3 covers 17 residues. With 0 bases clipped from V and 0 bases from J, the junction kept 3 bases outside the gene matches. Germline loops: CDR1 SEHNR, CDR2 FQNEAQ (reference sequence).

There are a few counts of this clone. The V and J genes are TRBV13 and TRBJ1-1; D possibly corresponds to TRBD1 (5 bases). With 4 bases removed from V and 6 bases from J, the gap between germline ends came to 9 bases. From germline, CDR1 is PRHDT and CDR2 FYEKMQ (reference sequence). The CDR3 runs 12 residues. CDR3 bases: TGTGCCAGCAGCTCAGGGTTCGCTGAAGCTTTCTTT. Its protein is CASSSGFAEAFF.

V is TRBV7-2 and J is TRBJ2-7; tentatively, D is TRBD1 (6 bases). Trimming took off 8 bases at V and 1 base at J, with 12 bases between the two ends. This CDR3 is 13 amino acids long. Looked up from germline, CDR1 is SGHTA and CDR2 is FQGNSA. The CDR3 reads CASENRVSYEQYF. The CDR3 DNA is TGTGCCAGCGAGAACAGGGTGTCCTACGAGCAGTACTTC.

This clone was counted once. This rearrangement joins TRBV12-3 or TRBV12-4 to TRBJ1-1; D perhaps matches TRBD1 (6 bases). Deletions cut 5 bases from V and 7 bases from J, with 14 bases between. The CDR3 has 13 residues. Here the CDR3 DNA reads TGTGCCAGCAGTAAGGGGACACGCTATGAAGCTTTCTTT. Protein sequence: CASSKGTRYEAFF.

V is TRBV7-3 and J is TRBJ1-1, with 9 bases matching TRBD1. Trimming removed 5 bases from V and 4 bases from J; junction bases left unmatched: 8. The CDR3 length is 15 residues. Germline CDR1 is SGHTA and CDR2 is FQGTGA. Here the CDR3 reads CASSLIGQGPTEAFF. CDR3 coding DNA: TGTGCCAGCAGCCTCATAGGACAGGGGCCCACTGAAGCTTTCTTT. The full variable domain, rest sourced from reference TRBV7-3 and TRBJ1-1, is GAGVSQTPSNKVTEKGKYVELRCDPISGHTALYWYRQSLGQGPEFLIYFQGTGAADDSGLPNDRFFAVRPEGSVSTLKIQRTERGDSAVYLCASSLIGQGPTEAFFGQGTRLTVV.

The chain joins TRBV30 to TRBJ2-5; D call uncertain. The V end was cut by 0 bases, the J end by 1 base, with 12 bases between. Germline CDR1 is GTSNPN and CDR2 is SVGIG (reference sequence). This CDR3 region has 15 residues. In DNA, the CDR3 is TGTGCCTGGAGTGTAACTATGAAAGCCCAAGAGACCCAGTACTTC. Translating gives CAWSVTMKAQETQYF.

V and J are TRBV30 and TRBJ1-4; no reliable D call. Germline CDR1 reads GTSNPN; CDR2 reads SVGIG (reference sequence). This CDR3 is built from 16 residues. V was clipped by 1 base and J by 2 bases, with 14 bases between them. The CDR3 region has the DNA TGTGCCTGGAGTGCCACCGGCGGGCTCACTAATGAAAAACTGTTTTTT. Protein: CAWSATGGLTNEKLFF. The entire variable domain, with the rest obtained from reference TRBV30 and TRBJ1-4, is as follows: SQTIHQWPATLVQPVGSPLSLECTVEGTSNPNLYWYRQAAGRGLQLLFYSVGIGQISSEVPQNLSASRPQDRQFILSSKKLLLSDSGFYLCAWSATGGLTNEKLFFGSGTQLSVL.

This chain joins TRBV28 and TRBJ1-4; no reliable D call. The CDR3 runs to 12 residues. Per the germline V gene, CDR1 is MDHEN and CDR2 is SYDVKM. The CDR3 sequence is CGTCTLGGKLFF. The CDR3 DNA is TGTGGAACATGTACCCTAGGAGGAAAACTGTTTTTT.

This chain connects TRBV28 to TRBJ2-4; TRBD2 matches at 9 bases. Looked up from germline, CDR1 is MDHEN and CDR2 is SYDVKM. V shed 3 bases and J 1 base; nucleotides not matched to a gene: 10. The CDR3 loop spans 18 amino acids. The CDR3 region is CASSFLGSGRPAKNIQYF. CDR3 DNA: TGTGCCAGCAGTTTTTTGGGTAGCGGGAGACCGGCCAAAAACATTCAGTACTTC.

The chain joins TRBV7-6 to TRBJ2-4, with 9 bases lining up with TRBD1. The CDR3 covers 13 residues. CDR1 is SGHVS and CDR2 is FNYEAQ in the germline V gene. The V and J ends lost 5 bases and 8 bases, in that order; junction bases with no gene match: 4. CDR3 coding DNA: TGTGCCAGCAGCAGGACAGGGGAAGACATTCAGTACTTC. Translation gives CASSRTGEDIQYF.

The chain is built from TRBV14 and TRBJ2-1, with D possibly being TRBD2 (5 bases). The V end was cut by 3 bases, the J end by 5 bases, with 14 bases between. Germline assignment: CDR1 SGHDN and CDR2 FVKESK. The CDR3 is made up of 15 amino acids. DNA for the CDR3: TGTGCCAGCAGCCACATGAGCCCGGAGGACAATGAGCAGTTCTTC. This gives the protein CASSHMSPEDNEQFF.

V usage is TRBV21-1 and J usage is TRBJ1-6; TRBD1, the table's D call, was not compared with the DNA. TRBV21-1 has pseudogene status. The CDR3 contains 15 residues. In DNA, the CDR3 is TGTGCCAGCACCAATAGACAGTTTTCTGATTCACCCCTCCACTTT. Translation: CASTNRQFSDSPLHF.

The chain employs TRBV7-9 and TRBJ1-2; D is perhaps TRBD1 (5 bases). CDR1 is SEHNR and CDR2 is FQNEAQ in the germline V gene (reference sequence). This CDR3 is built from 12 residues. V was clipped by 1 base and J by 10 bases, with 10 bases between them. CDR3 in amino acids: CASSLGQGDYTF. CDR3 sequence (DNA): TGTGCCAGCAGCTTAGGGCAGGGTGACTACACCTTC.

With regard to this clone: This specimen includes other DNA sequences encoding the same CDR3. The rearrangement joins TRBV5-6 to TRBJ1-2; 9 bases fit TRBD1. The CDR3 totals 13 residues. J lost 6 bases, V lost 5 bases, and 5 bases had no gene match. The germline gives CDR1 SGHDT, CDR2 YYEEEE. CDR3 region: CASSDTGGNGYTF. CDR3 in DNA: TGTGCCAGCAGTGACACAGGGGGCAATGGCTACACCTTC.

V usage is TRBV6-5 and J usage is TRBJ1-4, with D unresolved. The germline gives CDR1 MNHEY, CDR2 SVGAGI. The CDR3 runs to 11 residues. V lost 6 bases and J 15 bases, leaving 14 bases between the germline ends. For the CDR3, the DNA is TGTGCCAGCAGCCCCGGGAGCTCTTTGTTTTTT. It codes for CASSPGSSLFF.

This sequence joins TRBV7-9 and TRBJ2-7; D remains unclear. This CDR3 comprises 12 residues. Trimming shortened V by 8 bases and J by 5 bases, and 13 bases separated the two germline ends. Germline loops: CDR1 SEHNR, CDR2 FQNEAQ (reference sequence). In DNA form, the CDR3 reads TGTGCCAGCTCCCCCCCTAGTCACGAGCAGTACTTC. It specifies CASSPPSHEQYF.

The chain's CDR3 is CASSLNGIAGVQETQYF. The CDR3 bases are TGTGCCAGCAGCTTAAATGGCATAGCGGGGGTACAAGAGACCCAGTACTTC. V usage is TRBV7-8 and J usage is TRBJ2-5; 9 bases match TRBD2. J was trimmed by 2 bases and V by 2 bases; bases with no gene match: 9. Germline lookup yields CDR1 SGHVS and CDR2 FQNEAQ. This CDR3 has 17 residues.